Listed here is a single T cell receptor beta chain. Its antigen remains unidentified. These data originate in a study of T cells in Graves' hyperthyroidism and ophthalmopathy. Study findings and constraints: Blood samples included most of the expanded thyroid clonotypes exceeding 0.001.

CDR3 length: 13 amino acids. Germline V CDR1 and CDR2: KGHDR, SFDVKD. V lost 7 bases, J lost 5 bases, and 13 bases lay in between. RNA transcripts yielded amplified TCR beta CDR3 regions. HTBI primers drove first-round RT-PCR of the TCR CDR3. TCRdb re-derived calls from the multiplex PCR reads in MiXCR, one entry per CDR3 protein. The sample carries hundreds of thousands of distinct CDR3 sequences, approximately 20% recorded once. Graves' hyperthyroidism is called stable when ophthalmopathy does not progress within 18 months. Patients aged 18 to 65 had newly diagnosed hyperthyroidism that had lasted under 2 months. Together with thyroid ultrasound, orbital computed tomography, serum thyroxine and TRAb, clinical symptoms were used for diagnoses.

The TCR sequence derives from a woman aged 18-35 years with Graves' hyperthyroidism. The rearrangement joins TRBV24-1 to TRBJ2-5, with D hard to call. The sequenced material came from blood. The CDR3 DNA is TGTGCCACCAGCGCACACAAGGCGGAGACCCAGTACTTC. This codes for CATSAHKAETQYF.